A selection of T cell receptor beta chains follows, all from one sample in a study of beta chain features in type 1 diabetes. TCRdb's table, derived via immunoSEQ multiplex PCR, lists solely in-frame clones and lacks some. Here the sample spans nearly 700,000 clones, roughly an eighth being singletons. What was sequenced was naive CD4+ T cells from blood. The receptors originated from a man younger than 30 with type 1 diabetes. Both conserved end residues are part of each CDR3. Each record gives: J gene, V gene, D gene, clone size, CDR3 DNA, CDR3 protein. A D gene is named only where the DNA matches it firmly. Not every row has a clone size; where given, it reads once, few, many or a size class.

J gene: TRBJ2-2; V gene: TRBV18; D gene: .; clone size: .; CDR3 DNA: TGTGCCAGCTCACCACGTCGCGAGGAGCTGTTTTTT; CDR3 protein: CASSPRREELFF
J gene: TRBJ1-6; V gene: TRBV2; D gene: .; clone size: few; CDR3 DNA: TGTGCCAGCAGTGAAAGGACAGCGAATTCACCCCTCCACTTT; CDR3 protein: CASSERTANSPLHF
J gene: TRBJ1-2; V gene: TRBV28; D gene: TRBD1; clone size: .; CDR3 DNA: TGTGCCAGCAGTTTAGGGACAGGTTTTAACTATGGCTACACCTTC; CDR3 protein: CASSLGTGFNYGYTF
J gene: TRBJ2-6; V gene: TRBV18; D gene: .; clone size: .; CDR3 DNA: TGTGCCAGCTCTAAGGGGCAGCCCGGCTCTGGGGCCAACGTCCTGACTTTC; CDR3 protein: CASSKGQPGSGANVLTF
J gene: TRBJ2-3; V gene: TRBV19; D gene: .; clone size: few; CDR3 DNA: TGTGCCAGTAGGCGGAGGAGGGAGGCGCAGTATTTT; CDR3 protein: CASRRRREAQYF
J gene: TRBJ1-6; V gene: TRBV15; D gene: .; clone size: .; CDR3 DNA: TGTGCCACCAGCGGGCGGCAGCTGGTTAGCTCCTATAATTCACCCCTCCACTTT; CDR3 protein: CATSGRQLVSSYNSPLHF
J gene: TRBJ2-2; V gene: TRBV29-1; D gene: .; clone size: .; CDR3 DNA: TGCAGCGTGAAAGGAGAGGTAGCCGGCACCGGGGAGCTGTTTTTT; CDR3 protein: CSVKGEVAGTGELFF
J gene: TRBJ1-2; V gene: TRBV30; D gene: .; clone size: .; CDR3 DNA: TGTGCCTGTTGGACACGAACTAACTATGGCTACACCTTC; CDR3 protein: CACWTRTNYGYTF
J gene: TRBJ1-3; V gene: TRBV6-5; D gene: .; clone size: .; CDR3 DNA: TGTGCCAGCAGTGACCCCGGAGACACCATATATTTT; CDR3 protein: CASSDPGDTIYF
J gene: TRBJ1-2; V gene: TRBV30; D gene: .; clone size: .; CDR3 DNA: TGTGCCTGGGGAACATTTGATGGCTACACCTTC; CDR3 protein: CAWGTFDGYTF
J gene: TRBJ2-4; V gene: TRBV5-1; D gene: .; clone size: .; CDR3 DNA: TGCGCCAGCAGCTTGATTCCTGGGGCCAAAAACATTCAGTACTTC; CDR3 protein: CASSLIPGAKNIQYF
J gene: TRBJ2-2; V gene: TRBV5-6; D gene: .; clone size: .; CDR3 DNA: TGTGCCAGCAGCTTGGCCTCACCCGGGGAGCTGTTTTTT; CDR3 protein: CASSLASPGELFF
J gene: TRBJ2-6; V gene: TRBV25-1; D gene: .; clone size: few; CDR3 DNA: TGTGCCAGCAGTGATCGGGGGGCTCTCGGGGCCAACGTCCTGACTTTC; CDR3 protein: CASSDRGALGANVLTF
J gene: TRBJ2-1; V gene: TRBV6-5; D gene: TRBD2; clone size: few; CDR3 DNA: TGTGCCAGCAGTTCCCCCTACGCGGGGGGGTACAATGAGCAGTTCTTC; CDR3 protein: CASSSPYAGGYNEQFF
J gene: TRBJ1-5; V gene: TRBV30; D gene: .; clone size: few; CDR3 DNA: TGTGCCTGGAGTGCCCCTTTCGGGGGGTCTAATCAGCCCCAGCATTTT; CDR3 protein: CAWSAPFGGSNQPQHF
J gene: TRBJ2-1; V gene: TRBV4-1; D gene: TRBD1; clone size: few; CDR3 DNA: TGCGCCAGCAGCCGGCCCTCCTACGGGACAGTGCTTTACAATGAGCAGTTCTTC; CDR3 protein: CASSRPSYGTVLYNEQFF
J gene: TRBJ1-1; V gene: TRBV18; D gene: .; clone size: few; CDR3 DNA: TGTGCCAGCTCATACCAGGGAGCAGAAAACACTGAAGCTTTCTTT; CDR3 protein: CASSYQGAENTEAFF
J gene: TRBJ1-2; V gene: TRBV29-1; D gene: .; clone size: .; CDR3 DNA: TGCAGCGTTGAAGTCCATCTCGGGCGTGGCTACACCTTC; CDR3 protein: CSVEVHLGRGYTF
J gene: TRBJ1-2; V gene: TRBV10-3; D gene: TRBD1; clone size: .; CDR3 DNA: TGTGCCATCAGTGAGTCTCCTGGGACAGCTAACTATGGCTACACCTTC; CDR3 protein: CAISESPGTANYGYTF
J gene: TRBJ1-6; V gene: TRBV9; D gene: .; clone size: once; CDR3 DNA: TGTGCCAGCAGCGTAGGACACATTAATTCACCCCTCCACTTT; CDR3 protein: CASSVGHINSPLHF
J gene: TRBJ2-7; V gene: TRBV30; D gene: .; clone size: few; CDR3 DNA: TGTGCCTGGAATCCTAGCCGGACAGACAGAAGCTACGAGCAGTACTTC; CDR3 protein: CAWNPSRTDRSYEQYF
J gene: TRBJ2-3; V gene: TRBV20-1; D gene: .; clone size: few; CDR3 DNA: TGCAGTGCTAGGTTAAAAGATACGCAGTATTTT; CDR3 protein: CSARLKDTQYF